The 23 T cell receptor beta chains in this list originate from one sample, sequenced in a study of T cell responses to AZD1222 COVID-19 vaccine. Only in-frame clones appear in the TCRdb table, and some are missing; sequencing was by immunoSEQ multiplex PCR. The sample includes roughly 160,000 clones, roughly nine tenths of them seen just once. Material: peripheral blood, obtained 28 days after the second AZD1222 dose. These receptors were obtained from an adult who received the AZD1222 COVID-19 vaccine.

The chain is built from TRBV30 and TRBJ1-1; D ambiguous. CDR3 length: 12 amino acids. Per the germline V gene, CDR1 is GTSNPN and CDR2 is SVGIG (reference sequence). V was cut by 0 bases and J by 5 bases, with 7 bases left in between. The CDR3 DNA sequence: TGTGCCTGGAGTGTACGTAGGACTGAAGCTTTCTTT. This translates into CAWSVRRTEAFF.

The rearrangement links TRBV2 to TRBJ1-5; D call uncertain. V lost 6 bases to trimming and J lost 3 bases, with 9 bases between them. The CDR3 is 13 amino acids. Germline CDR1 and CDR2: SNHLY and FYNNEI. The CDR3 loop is CASSRGVNQPQHF. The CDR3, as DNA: TGTGCCAGCAGCCGGGGTGTCAATCAGCCCCAGCATTTT.

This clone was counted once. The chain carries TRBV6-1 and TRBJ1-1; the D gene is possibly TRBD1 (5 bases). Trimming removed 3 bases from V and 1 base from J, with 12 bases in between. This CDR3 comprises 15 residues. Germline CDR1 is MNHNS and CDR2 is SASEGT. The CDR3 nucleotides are TGTGCCAGCAGTGACCCCGGGACTCCGAACACTGAAGCTTTCTTT. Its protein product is CASSDPGTPNTEAFF.

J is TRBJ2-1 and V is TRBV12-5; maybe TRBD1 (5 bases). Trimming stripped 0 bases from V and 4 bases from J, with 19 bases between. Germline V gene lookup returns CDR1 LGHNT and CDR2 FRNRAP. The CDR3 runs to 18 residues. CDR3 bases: TGTGCTAGTGGTTTGGTAGTCCTACTAAGGGGTTGGTACAATGAGCAGTTCTTC. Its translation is CASGLVVLLRGWYNEQFF.

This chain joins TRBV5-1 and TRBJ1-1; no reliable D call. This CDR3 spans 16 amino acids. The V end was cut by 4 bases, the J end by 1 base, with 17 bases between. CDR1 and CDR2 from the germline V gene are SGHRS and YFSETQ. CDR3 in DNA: TGCGCCAGCAGCCCAGTAGGGCAGAGAGCGAACACTGAAGCTTTCTTT. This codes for CASSPVGQRANTEAFF.

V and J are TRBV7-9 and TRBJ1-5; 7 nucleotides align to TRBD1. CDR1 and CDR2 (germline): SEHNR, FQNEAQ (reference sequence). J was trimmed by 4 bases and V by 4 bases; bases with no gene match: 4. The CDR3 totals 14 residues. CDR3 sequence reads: CASSSSTGNQPQHF. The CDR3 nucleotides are TGTGCCAGCAGCTCGTCGACAGGGAATCAGCCCCAGCATTTT.

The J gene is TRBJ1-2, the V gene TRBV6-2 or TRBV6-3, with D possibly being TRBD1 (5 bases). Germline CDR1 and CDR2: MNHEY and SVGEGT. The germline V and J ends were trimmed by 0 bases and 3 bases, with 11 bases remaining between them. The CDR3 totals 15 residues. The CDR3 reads CASSYSLGDHYGYTF. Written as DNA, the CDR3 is TGTGCCAGCAGTTACTCTTTAGGGGACCACTATGGCTACACCTTC.

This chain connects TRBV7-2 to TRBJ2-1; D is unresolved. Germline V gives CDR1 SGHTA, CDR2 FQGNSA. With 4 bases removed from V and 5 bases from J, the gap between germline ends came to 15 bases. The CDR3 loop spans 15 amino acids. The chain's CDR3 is CASSYSLGPNNEQFF. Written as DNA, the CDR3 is TGTGCCAGCAGCTACTCCCTCGGGCCTAACAATGAGCAGTTCTTC.

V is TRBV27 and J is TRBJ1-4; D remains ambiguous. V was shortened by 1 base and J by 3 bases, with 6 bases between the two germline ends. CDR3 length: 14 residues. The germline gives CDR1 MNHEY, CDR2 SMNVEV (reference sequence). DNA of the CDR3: TGTGCCAGCAGTTTATTCGGCCCTAATGAAAAACTGTTTTTT. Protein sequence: CASSLFGPNEKLFF.

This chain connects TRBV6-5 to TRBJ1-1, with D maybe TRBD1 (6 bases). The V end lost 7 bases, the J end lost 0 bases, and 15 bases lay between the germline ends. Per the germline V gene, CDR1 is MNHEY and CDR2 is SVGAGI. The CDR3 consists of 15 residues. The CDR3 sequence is CASTLRQDMNTEAFF. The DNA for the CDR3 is TGTGCCAGCACCCTAAGACAGGACATGAACACTGAAGCTTTCTTT.

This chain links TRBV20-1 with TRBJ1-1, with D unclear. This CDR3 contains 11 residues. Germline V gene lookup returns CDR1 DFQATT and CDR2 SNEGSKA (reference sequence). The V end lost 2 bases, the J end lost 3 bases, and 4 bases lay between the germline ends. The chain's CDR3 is CSARKDTEAFF. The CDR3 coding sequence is TGCAGTGCTAGAAAGGACACTGAAGCTTTCTTT.

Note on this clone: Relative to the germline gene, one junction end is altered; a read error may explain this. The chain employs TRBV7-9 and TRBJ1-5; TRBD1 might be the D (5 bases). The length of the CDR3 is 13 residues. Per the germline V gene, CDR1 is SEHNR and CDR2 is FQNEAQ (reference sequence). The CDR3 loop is CASSHDGAGRRLF. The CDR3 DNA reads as TGTGCCAGCAGTCATGACGGGGCGGGCAGGCGCTTATTT.

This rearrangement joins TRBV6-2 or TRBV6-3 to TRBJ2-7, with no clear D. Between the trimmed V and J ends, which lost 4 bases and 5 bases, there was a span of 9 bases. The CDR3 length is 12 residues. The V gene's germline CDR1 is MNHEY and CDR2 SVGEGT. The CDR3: CASSWLPNEQYF. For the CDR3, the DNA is TGTGCCAGCAGTTGGCTCCCCAACGAGCAGTACTTC.

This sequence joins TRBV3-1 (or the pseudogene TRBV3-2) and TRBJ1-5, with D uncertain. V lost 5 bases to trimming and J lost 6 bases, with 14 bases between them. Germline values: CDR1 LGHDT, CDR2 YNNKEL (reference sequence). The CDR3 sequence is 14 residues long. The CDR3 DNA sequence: TGTGCCAGCAGCAGAGATACCACAACTCAGCCCCAGCATTTT. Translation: CASSRDTTTQPQHF.

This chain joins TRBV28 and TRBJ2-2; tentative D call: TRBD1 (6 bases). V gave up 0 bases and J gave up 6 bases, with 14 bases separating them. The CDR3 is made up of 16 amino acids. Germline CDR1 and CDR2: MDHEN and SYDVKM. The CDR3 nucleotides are TGTGCCAGCAGTTTATGGGGGGCCAATGTCGCCGGGGAGCTGTTTTTT. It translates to CASSLWGANVAGELFF.

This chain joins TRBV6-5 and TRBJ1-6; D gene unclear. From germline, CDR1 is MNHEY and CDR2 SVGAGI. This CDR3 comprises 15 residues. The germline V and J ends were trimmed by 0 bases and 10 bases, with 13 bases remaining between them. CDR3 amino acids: CASSYSKTVASPLHF. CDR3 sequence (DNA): TGTGCCAGCAGTTACTCGAAGACTGTAGCATCACCCCTCCACTTT.

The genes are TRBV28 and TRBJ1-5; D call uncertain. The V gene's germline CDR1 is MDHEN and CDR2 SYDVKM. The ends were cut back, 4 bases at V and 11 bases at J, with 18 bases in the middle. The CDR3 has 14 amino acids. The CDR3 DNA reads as TGTGCCAGCAGTTCAGGACCGGCGAGGTGGTCCCAGCATTTT. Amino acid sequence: CASSSGPARWSQHF.

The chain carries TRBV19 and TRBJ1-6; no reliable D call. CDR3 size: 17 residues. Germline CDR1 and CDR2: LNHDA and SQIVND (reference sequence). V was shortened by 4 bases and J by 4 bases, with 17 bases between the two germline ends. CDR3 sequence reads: CASSNAGAPRYNSPLHF. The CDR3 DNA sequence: TGTGCCAGTAGTAACGCCGGAGCCCCTCGGTATAATTCACCCCTCCACTTT.

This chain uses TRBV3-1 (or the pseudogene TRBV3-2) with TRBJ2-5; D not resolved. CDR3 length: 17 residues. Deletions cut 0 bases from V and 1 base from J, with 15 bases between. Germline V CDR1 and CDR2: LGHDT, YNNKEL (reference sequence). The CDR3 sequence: CASSQEIPRLVQETQYF. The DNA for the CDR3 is TGTGCCAGCAGCCAAGAAATCCCGCGACTCGTCCAAGAGACCCAGTACTTC.

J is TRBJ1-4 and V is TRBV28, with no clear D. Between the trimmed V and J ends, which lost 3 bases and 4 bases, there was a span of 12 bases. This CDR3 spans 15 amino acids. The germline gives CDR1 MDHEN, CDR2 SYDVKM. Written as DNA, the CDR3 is TGTGCCAGCAGTTTTGGCCCCCCGGGTAATGAAAAACTGTTTTTT. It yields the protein CASSFGPPGNEKLFF. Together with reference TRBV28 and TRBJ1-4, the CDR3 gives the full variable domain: DVKVTQSSRYLVKRTGEKVFLECVQDMDHENMFWYRQDPGLGLRLIYFSYDVKMKEKGDIPEGYSVSREKKERFSLILESASTNQTSMYLCASSFGPPGNEKLFFGSGTQLSVL.

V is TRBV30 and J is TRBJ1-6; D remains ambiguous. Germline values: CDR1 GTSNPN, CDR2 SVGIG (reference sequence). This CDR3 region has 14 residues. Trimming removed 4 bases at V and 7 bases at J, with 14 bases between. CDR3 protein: CAWMRPAINSPLHF. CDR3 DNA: TGTGCCTGGATGCGGCCAGCGATCAATTCACCCCTCCACTTT.

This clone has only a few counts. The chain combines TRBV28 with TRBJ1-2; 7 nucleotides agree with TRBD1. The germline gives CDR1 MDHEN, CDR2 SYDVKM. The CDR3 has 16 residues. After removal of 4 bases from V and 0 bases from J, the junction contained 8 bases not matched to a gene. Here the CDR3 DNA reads TGTGCCAGCAGTTATACGGGGACAGCGACTAACTATGGCTACACCTTC. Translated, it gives CASSYTGTATNYGYTF.

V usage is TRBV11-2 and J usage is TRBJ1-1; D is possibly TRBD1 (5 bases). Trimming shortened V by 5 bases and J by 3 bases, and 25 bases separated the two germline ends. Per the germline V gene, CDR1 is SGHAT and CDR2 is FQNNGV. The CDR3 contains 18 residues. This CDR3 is CASSRRSLGAGTDTEAFF. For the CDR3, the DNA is TGTGCCAGCAGCAGGCGAAGTCTAGGGGCGGGGACGGACACTGAAGCTTTCTTT.